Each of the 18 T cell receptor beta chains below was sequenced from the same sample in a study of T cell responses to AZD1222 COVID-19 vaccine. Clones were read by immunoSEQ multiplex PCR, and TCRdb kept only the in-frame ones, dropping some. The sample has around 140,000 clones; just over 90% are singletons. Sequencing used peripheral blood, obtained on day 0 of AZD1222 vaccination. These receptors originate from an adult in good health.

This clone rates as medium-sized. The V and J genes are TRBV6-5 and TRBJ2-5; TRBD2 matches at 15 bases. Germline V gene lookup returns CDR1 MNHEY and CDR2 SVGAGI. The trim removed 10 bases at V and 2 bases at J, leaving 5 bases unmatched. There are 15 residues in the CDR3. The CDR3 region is CATSGLAGGQETQYF. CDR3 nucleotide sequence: TGTGCCACCTCCGGACTAGCGGGGGGGCAAGAGACCCAGTACTTC.

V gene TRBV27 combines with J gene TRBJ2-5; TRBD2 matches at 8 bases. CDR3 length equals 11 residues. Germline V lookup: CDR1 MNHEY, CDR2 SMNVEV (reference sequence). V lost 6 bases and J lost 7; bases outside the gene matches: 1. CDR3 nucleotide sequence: TGTGCCAGCAGGGCGGGAGGGACCCAGTACTTC. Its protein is CASRAGGTQYF.

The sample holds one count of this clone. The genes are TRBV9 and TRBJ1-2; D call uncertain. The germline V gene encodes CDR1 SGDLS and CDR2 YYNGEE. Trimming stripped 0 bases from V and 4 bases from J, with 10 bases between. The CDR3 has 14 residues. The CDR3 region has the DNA TGTGCCAGCAGCGTAGATCGGTCGTTCTATGGCTACACCTTC. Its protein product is CASSVDRSFYGYTF.

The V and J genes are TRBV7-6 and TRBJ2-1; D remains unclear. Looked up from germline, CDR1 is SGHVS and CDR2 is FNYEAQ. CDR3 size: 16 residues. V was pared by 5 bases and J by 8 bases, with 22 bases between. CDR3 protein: CASSLMNLKGFDEQFF. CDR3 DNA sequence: TGTGCCAGCAGCCTTATGAACCTGAAGGGATTTGATGAGCAGTTCTTC.

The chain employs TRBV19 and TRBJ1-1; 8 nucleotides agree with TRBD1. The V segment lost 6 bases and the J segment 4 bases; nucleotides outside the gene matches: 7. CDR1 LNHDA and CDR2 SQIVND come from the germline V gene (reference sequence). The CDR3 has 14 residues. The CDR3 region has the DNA TGTGCCAGTAGGGAGACAGGGGTCGTCACTGAAGCTTTCTTT. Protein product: CASRETGVVTEAFF.

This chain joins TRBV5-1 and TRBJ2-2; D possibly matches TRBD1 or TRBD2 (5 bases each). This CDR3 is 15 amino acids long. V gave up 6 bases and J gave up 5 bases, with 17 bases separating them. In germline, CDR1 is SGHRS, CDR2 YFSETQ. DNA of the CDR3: TGCGCCAGCACTCCGAGGGACCCGGGGACCGGGGAGCTGTTTTTT. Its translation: CASTPRDPGTGELFF.

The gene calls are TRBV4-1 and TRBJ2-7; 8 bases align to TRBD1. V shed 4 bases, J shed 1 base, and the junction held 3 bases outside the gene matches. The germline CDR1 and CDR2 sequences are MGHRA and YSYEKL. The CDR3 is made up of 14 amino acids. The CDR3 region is CASSRDRYSYEQYF. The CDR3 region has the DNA TGCGCCAGCAGCCGGGACAGGTATTCCTACGAGCAGTACTTC.

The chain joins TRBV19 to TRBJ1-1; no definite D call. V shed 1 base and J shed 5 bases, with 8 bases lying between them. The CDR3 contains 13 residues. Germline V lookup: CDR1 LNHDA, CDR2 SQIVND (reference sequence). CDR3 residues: CASSIAPETEAFF. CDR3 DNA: TGTGCCAGTAGTATAGCTCCGGAGACTGAAGCTTTCTTT.

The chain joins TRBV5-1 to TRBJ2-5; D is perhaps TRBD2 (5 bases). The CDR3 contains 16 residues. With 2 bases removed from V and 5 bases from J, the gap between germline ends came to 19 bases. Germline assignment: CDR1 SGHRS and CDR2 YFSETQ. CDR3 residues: CASSFSGGWVGETQYF. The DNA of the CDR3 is TGCGCCAGCAGCTTCTCTGGCGGGTGGGTCGGGGAGACCCAGTACTTC.

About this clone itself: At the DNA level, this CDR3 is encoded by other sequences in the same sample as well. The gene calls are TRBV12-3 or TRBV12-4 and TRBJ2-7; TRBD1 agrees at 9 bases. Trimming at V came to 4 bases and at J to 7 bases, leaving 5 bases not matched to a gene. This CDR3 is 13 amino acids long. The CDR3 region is CASSSGTGREQYF. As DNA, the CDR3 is TGTGCCAGCAGTTCCGGGACAGGGAGGGAGCAGTACTTC.

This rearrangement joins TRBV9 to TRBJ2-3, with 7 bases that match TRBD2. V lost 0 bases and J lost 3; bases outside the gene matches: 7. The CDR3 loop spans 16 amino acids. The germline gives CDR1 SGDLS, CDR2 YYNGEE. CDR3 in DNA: TGTGCCAGCAGCGTAGGCTCCAGCGGGGTAACAGATACGCAGTATTTT. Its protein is CASSVGSSGVTDTQYF. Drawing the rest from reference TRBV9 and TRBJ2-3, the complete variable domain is DSGVTQTPKHLITATGQRVTLRCSPRSGDLSVYWYQQSLDQGLQFLIQYYNGEERAKGNILERFSAQQFPDLHSELNLSSLELGDSALYFCASSVGSSGVTDTQYFGPGTRLTVL.

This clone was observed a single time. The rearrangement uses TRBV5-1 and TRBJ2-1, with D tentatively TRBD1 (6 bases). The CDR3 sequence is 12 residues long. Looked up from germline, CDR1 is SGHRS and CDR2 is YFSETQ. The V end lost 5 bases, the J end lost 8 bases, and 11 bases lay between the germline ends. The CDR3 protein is CASRAEGDEQFF. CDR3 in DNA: TGCGCCAGCAGGGCAGAGGGGGATGAGCAGTTCTTC.

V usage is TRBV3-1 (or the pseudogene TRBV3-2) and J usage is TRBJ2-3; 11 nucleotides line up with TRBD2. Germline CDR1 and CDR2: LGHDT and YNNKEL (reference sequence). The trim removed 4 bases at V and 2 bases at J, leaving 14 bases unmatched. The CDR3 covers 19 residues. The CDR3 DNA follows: TGTGCCAGCAGCCGACCGACTAGCGGGGTACCCACCCTCACAGATACGCAGTATTTT. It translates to CASSRPTSGVPTLTDTQYF.

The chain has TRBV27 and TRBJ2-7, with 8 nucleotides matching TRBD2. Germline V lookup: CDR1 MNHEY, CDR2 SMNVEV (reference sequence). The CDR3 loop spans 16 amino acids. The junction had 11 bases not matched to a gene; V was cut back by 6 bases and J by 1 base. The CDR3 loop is CASSNTPREGSYEQYF. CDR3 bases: TGTGCCAGCAGCAACACCCCACGGGAGGGATCCTACGAGCAGTACTTC.

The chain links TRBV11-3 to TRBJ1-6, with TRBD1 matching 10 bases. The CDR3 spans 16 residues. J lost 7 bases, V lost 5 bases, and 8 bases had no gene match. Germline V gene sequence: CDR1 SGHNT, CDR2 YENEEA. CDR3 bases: TGTGCCAGCAGCCCGCCCGGGACAGGGGTCAATTCACCCCTCCACTTT. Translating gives CASSPPGTGVNSPLHF.

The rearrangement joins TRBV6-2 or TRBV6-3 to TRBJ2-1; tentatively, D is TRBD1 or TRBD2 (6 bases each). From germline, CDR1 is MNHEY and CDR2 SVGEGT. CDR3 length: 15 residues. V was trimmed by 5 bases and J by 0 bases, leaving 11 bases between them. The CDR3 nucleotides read TGTGCCAGCAGTCCGGGGGCCACCTCCTACAATGAGCAGTTCTTC. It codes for CASSPGATSYNEQFF.

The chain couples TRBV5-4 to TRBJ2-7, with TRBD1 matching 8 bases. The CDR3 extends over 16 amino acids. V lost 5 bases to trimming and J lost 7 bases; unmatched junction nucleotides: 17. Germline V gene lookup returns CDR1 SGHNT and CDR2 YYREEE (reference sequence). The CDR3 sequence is CASSWAGGGPLGEQYF. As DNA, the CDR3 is TGTGCCAGCAGTTGGGCAGGGGGCGGACCACTGGGGGAGCAGTACTTC.

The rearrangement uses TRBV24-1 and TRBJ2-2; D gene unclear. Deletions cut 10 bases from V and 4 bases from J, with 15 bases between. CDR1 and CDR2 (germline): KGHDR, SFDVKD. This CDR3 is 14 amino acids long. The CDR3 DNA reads TGTGCCACTCGGTCGGGTGGGATCACCGGGGAGCTGTTTTTT. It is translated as CATRSGGITGELFF.